Sequencing of this T cell receptor beta chain was carried out in a study of blood T cell repertoires in COVID-19. Study summary: COVID-19 samples from acute and convalescent phases originated in the United States, Italy and Spain.

V was clipped by 7 bases and J by 4 bases, with 17 bases between them. Per the germline V gene, CDR1 is LGHDT and CDR2 is YNNKEL (reference sequence). This CDR3 spans 14 amino acids. Methods used by the authors: Reference gene primers were amplified, and this amplification served to estimate nucleated cell counts. Clones were sequenced by immunoSEQ multiplex PCR, and TCRdb holds only the in-frame ones, with some missing. D and trimming were read from the DNA, whereas the V and J calls and clone size are those reported in that table. The sample contains about 440,000 clones, 90% of which appear only once. Those who participated ranged in age from roughly 18 to 89 years and resided in around 22 US areas. Cohort 3 donors were reported recovered after two negative PCRs, clearance, or symptom resolution.

V gene TRBV3-1 (or the pseudogene TRBV3-2) combines with J gene TRBJ2-7; TRBD1 might be the D (5 bases). The TCR comes from a young man who had recovered from COVID-19. Sequenced: PBMCs or T cells enriched from blood (not recorded which). CDR3 sequence (DNA): TGTGCCAGCACCCCTCGACAGACCCTTTACGAGCAGTACTTC. Its translation: CASTPRQTLYEQYF.